The 2 T cell receptor beta chains in this list originate from one sample, sequenced in a study of T cells in Graves' hyperthyroidism and ophthalmopathy. The TCR beta CDR3 regions underwent amplification using RNA transcripts as the source. With the HTBI primer set, the TCR CDR3 went through a first round of RT-PCR. Via MiXCR, TCRdb re-called the multiplex PCR reads, giving one row per CDR3 protein. The sample contains 550,000 to 600,000 distinct CDR3 sequences, 14% of which appear only once. What was sequenced was blood. Receptors originate from a woman in her late teens or twenties with Graves' ophthalmopathy.

This clonotype has a count of ten or more. The chain has TRBV28 and TRBJ2-1; D is perhaps TRBD2 (5 bases). The CDR3 runs 15 residues. The V and J ends lost 5 bases and 2 bases respectively, with 13 bases between them. Germline V CDR1 and CDR2: MDHEN, SYDVKM. CDR3 residues: CASSLGEGTYNEQFF. In DNA, the CDR3 is TGTGCCAGCAGTCTCGGGGAAGGTACCTACAATGAGCAGTTCTTC.

As to this clonotype: Relative to the germline gene, one junction end is altered; a read error may explain this. This chain joins TRBV6-5 and TRBJ2-5; 11 positions agree with TRBD2. The CDR3 has 17 amino acids. Germline V CDR1 and CDR2: MNHEY, SVGAGI. The CDR3 bases are TGTGCCAGCAGTTACTTCAGGACTAGCGGGTTCCAAGAGCCCCAGTACTTC. It codes for CASSYFRTSGFQEPQYF.